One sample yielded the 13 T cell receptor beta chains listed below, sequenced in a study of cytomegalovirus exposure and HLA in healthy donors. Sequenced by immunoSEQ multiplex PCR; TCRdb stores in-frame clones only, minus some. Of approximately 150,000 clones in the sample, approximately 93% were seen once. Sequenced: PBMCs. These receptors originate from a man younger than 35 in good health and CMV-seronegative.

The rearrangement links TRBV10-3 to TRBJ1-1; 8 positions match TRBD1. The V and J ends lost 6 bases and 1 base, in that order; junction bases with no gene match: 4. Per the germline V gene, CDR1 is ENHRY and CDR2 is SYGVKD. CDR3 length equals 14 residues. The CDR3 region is CAIRTGTGNTEAFF. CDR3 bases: TGTGCCATCAGGACCGGGACAGGGAACACTGAAGCTTTCTTT.

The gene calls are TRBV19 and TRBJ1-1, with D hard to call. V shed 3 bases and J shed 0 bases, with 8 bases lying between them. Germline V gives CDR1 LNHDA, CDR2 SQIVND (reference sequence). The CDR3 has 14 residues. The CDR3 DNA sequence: TGTGCCAGTAGTATGTCAGGCCTGAACACTGAAGCTTTCTTT. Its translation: CASSMSGLNTEAFF.

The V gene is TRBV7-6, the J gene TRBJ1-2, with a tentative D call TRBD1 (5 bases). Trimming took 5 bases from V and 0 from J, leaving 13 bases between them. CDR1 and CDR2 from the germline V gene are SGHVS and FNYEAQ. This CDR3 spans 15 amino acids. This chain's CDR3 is CASSPRVSANYGYTF. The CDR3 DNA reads TGTGCCAGCAGCCCCAGGGTATCGGCTAACTATGGCTACACCTTC.

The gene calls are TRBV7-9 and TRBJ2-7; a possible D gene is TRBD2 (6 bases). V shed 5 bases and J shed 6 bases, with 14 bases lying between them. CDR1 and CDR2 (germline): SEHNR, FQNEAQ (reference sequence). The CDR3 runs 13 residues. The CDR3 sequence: CASSPHSGSEQYV. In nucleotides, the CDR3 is TGTGCCAGCAGCCCCCATAGCGGTTCCGAGCAGTACGTC.

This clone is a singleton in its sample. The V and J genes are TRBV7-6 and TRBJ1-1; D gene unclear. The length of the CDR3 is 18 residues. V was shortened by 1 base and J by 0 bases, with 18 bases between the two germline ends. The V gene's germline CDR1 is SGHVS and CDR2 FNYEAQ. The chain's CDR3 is CASSLDPTELVMNTEAFF. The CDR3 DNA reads TGTGCCAGCAGCTTAGATCCGACGGAGCTCGTTATGAACACTGAAGCTTTCTTT. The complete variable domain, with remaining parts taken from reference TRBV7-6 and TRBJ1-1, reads GAGVSQSPRYKVTKRGQDVALRCDPISGHVSLYWYRQALGQGPEFLTYFNYEAQQDKSGLPNDRFSAERPEGSISTLTIQRTEQRDSAMYRCASSLDPTELVMNTEAFFGQGTRLTVV.

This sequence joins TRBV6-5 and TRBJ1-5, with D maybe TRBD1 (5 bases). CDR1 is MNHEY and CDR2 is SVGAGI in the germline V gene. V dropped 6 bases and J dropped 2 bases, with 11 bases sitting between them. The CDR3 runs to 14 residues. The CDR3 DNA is TGTGCCAGCAGGAGTGGAGGGGGCAATCAGCCCCAGCATTTT. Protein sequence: CASRSGGGNQPQHF.

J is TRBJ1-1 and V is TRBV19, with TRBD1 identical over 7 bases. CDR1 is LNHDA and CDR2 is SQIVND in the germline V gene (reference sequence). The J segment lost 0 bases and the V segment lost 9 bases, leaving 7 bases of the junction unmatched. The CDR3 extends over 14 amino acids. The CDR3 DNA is TGTGCCAGCAAACCAGGACAGGTGAACACTGAAGCTTTCTTT. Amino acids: CASKPGQVNTEAFF.

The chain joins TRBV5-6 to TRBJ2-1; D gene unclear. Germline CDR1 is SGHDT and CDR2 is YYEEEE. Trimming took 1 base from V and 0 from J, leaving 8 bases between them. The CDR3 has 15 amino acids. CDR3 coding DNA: TGTGCCAGCAGCTTGACTTTAAGCTCCTACAATGAGCAGTTCTTC. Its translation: CASSLTLSSYNEQFF.

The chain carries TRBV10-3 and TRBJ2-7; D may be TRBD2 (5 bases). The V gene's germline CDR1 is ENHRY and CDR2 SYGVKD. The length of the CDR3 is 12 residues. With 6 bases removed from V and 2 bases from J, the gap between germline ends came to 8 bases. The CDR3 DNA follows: TGTGCCATCAGGGGAGATACCTACGAGCAGTACGTC. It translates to CAIRGDTYEQYV.

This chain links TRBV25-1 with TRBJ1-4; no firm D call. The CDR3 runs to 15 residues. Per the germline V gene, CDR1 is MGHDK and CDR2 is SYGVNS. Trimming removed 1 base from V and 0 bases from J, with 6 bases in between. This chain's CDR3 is CASSELGATNEKLFF. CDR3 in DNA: TGTGCCAGCAGTGAATTGGGAGCAACTAATGAAAAACTGTTTTTT.

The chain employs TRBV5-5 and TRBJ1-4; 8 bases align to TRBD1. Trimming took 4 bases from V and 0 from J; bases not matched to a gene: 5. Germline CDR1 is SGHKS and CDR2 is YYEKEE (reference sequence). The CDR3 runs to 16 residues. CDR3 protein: CASSRRTGSTNEKLFF. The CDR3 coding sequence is TGTGCCAGCAGCAGAAGGACAGGGTCAACTAATGAAAAACTGTTTTTT.

CDR3 bases: TGTGCCAGCAGTTACCGGGTTCACACAGATACGCAGTATTTT. Its protein product is CASSYRVHTDTQYF. The chain combines TRBV6-5 with TRBJ2-3; D remains unclear. V lost 2 bases, J lost 2 bases, and 8 bases lay in between. Per the germline V gene, CDR1 is MNHEY and CDR2 is SVGAGI. CDR3 length: 14 amino acids.

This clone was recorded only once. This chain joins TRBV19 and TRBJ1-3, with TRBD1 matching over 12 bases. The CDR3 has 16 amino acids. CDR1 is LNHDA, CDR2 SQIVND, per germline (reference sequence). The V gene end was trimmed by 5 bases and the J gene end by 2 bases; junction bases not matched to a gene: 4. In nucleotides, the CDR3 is TGTGCCAGTAGTTCGGGACAGGGGGCTGCTGGAAACACCATATATTTT. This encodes CASSSGQGAAGNTIYF.